This T cell receptor (beta chain) was identified during a study of blood T cells in healthy people across ages. Across the whole study: T cells yielded about one barcoded beta molecule per two cells through template switching.

Comments on this clonotype: The antigen is unknown.

Primers used in a second PCR of roughly 7 to 12 cycles were a sample-barcoded 5' primer and a J-beta primer mix. TCRdb processed the 5' RACE reads anew with MiXCR; each CDR3 protein has one entry. The sample carries 650,000 to 1,000,000 distinct CDR3 sequences, around 50% recorded once. The CDR3 is 17 amino acids. Trimming removed 9 bases at V and 5 bases at J, with 26 bases between. Per the germline V gene, CDR1 is SNHLY and CDR2 is FYNNEI. A minimum of 7 million PBMCs was isolated per sample. Study results and caveats: There were more naive CD4+ cells and higher diversity in long-lived donors than in aged donors.

This TCR was sampled from an elderly man in good health. The J gene is TRBJ2-1, the V gene TRBV2, with TRBD2 as a possible D gene (5 bases). The sample consisted of blood. The DNA for the CDR3 is TGTGCCAGGGAGGCGGGTGATCAGGTTGGGGTAGACAATGAGCAGTTCTTC. Its protein is CAREAGDQVGVDNEQFF.